This T cell receptor beta chain derives from a study of blood T cell repertoires in COVID-19. Turning to the study itself: COVID-19 samples, acute and convalescent, were from the United States, Italy and Spain.

Germline assignment: CDR1 SGHVS and CDR2 FNYEAQ. The length of the CDR3 is 17 residues. Losses at the gene ends were 2 bases for V and 1 base for J; bases not matched to a gene: 9. The table came from immunoSEQ multiplex PCR; TCRdb's copy has only in-frame clones and leaves some out. The sample records 170,000 or so clones, less than 90% being singletons. The chain is built from TRBV7-6 and TRBJ2-7, with TRBD2 identical over 9 bases. The sample comprised peripheral blood. This TCR derives from a man aged 18 to 30 with active or convalescent COVID-19. As DNA, the CDR3 is TGTGCCAGCAGCTTAATCGGTAGCGGGAGTACTTCCTACGAGCAGTACTTC. It encodes CASSLIGSGSTSYEQYF.